This TCR beta chain comes out of a study of T cells in women clearing cervical HPV infection. The overall study: Cases: HPV16-related CIN3 or worse on histology, 2 invasive cancers. Case blood was drawn when the lesion was first found; control blood after infection became undetectable. Study-wide findings and caveats: TRBV6-7 relative abundance averaged roughly 0.1% in cases and about 0.15% in controls.

The junction had 5 bases not matched to a gene; V was cut back by 3 bases and J by 4 bases. CDR3 size: 14 residues. Measured with immunoSEQ multiplex PCR; TCRdb has only the in-frame clones, and not every one. Found here are more than 20,000 clones; the top ten clones hold over 5.5%. All participants had a single incident cervical HPV16 infection, and prevalent HPV16 infections were excluded. Points on this clone: Its matching antigen is unknown. The CDR3 end lies 3 residues beyond the end of the read and is filled in from the germline J gene.

The source of this sequence is a woman aged 18 to 69 with a cervical HPV16 infection that either progressed to CIN3+ or cleared (not recorded which). This sequence joins TRBV12-3 or TRBV12-4 and TRBJ1-1; 7 nucleotides align to TRBD1. Sequenced sample: blood buffy coat. The CDR3 DNA, read in part, is TGTGCCAGCAGTTTTAGGGGGCAGGTCACTGAA. This gives the protein CASSFRGQVTE. The full CDR3 sequence reads CASSFRGQVTEAFF.